The TCR beta chain under discussion was sequenced for a study of blood T cell repertoires in COVID-19. CDR1 and CDR2 from the germline V gene are LNHDA and SQIVND (reference sequence). This CDR3 spans 12 amino acids. The V end was cut by 3 bases, the J end by 6 bases, with 8 bases between. Clones were read by immunoSEQ multiplex PCR, and TCRdb kept only the in-frame ones, dropping some. The table records just over 85,000 clones, 89% of them present only once. This receptor was taken from a man between 50 and 59 years old with acute or convalescent COVID-19. This chain joins TRBV19 and TRBJ1-1; D is uncertain. The sequencing input was peripheral blood. The CDR3 DNA follows: TGTGCCAGTAGTATTTCCGTATCTGAAGCTTTCTTT. Its translation is CASSISVSEAFF.